Sequencing of this T cell receptor (beta chain) was carried out in a study of blood T cell repertoires in COVID-19. For the study at large: The samples span acute and convalescent COVID-19 from the United States, Italy and Spain. The cDNA or gDNA used as material had been derived from T cells, B-cell-depleted T cells, or PBMCs.

As processed by the authors: Scientists estimated how many nucleated cells there were by amplifying reference gene primers. Method: immunoSEQ multiplex PCR; TCRdb's copy keeps in-frame clones and lacks some. V and J calls and clone size are as listed in that table; D and trimming were resolved from the DNA. Of 150,000 to 200,000 clones listed, more than 75% are singletons. The V and J ends lost 8 bases and 9 bases, in that order; junction bases with no gene match: 12. CDR3 length equals 15 residues. Germline loops: CDR1 MNHNY, CDR2 SVGAGI (reference sequence). The J gene is TRBJ1-4, the V gene TRBV6-6; 10 bases are a match to TRBD1. The sequencing input was peripheral blood. The source is a middle-aged man with active or convalescent COVID-19. The CDR3 nucleotides read TGTGCCAGCGCCCAACCCGGGACAGGGGACCAAAAACTGTTTTTT. Translating gives CASAQPGTGDQKLFF.